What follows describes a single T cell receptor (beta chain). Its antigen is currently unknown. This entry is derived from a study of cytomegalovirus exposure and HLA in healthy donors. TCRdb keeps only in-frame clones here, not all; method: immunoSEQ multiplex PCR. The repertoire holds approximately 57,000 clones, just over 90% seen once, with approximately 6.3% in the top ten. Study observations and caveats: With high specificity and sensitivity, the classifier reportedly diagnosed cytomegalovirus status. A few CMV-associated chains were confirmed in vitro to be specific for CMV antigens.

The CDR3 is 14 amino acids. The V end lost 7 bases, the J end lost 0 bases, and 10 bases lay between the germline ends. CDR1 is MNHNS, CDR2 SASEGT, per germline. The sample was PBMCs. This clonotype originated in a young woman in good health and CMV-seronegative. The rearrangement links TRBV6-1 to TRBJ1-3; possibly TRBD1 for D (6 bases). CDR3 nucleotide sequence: TGTGCCAGCACCACAGGGACCTCTGGAAACACCATATATTTT. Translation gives CASTTGTSGNTIYF.